This is a list of T cell receptor beta chains from one sample in a study of blood T cell repertoires in COVID-19. Method: immunoSEQ multiplex PCR; TCRdb's copy keeps in-frame clones and lacks some. The sample has 240,000 or so clones; more than 80% are singletons. Material: peripheral blood. These receptors were collected from a woman of 80 years or more with COVID-19, enrolled during active disease. Both conserved end residues are part of each CDR3. D genes are given only for firm matches. Size is omitted from some rows. Given values are once, few, many or a class for expanded clones.

V gene	CDR3 length	J gene	clone size	D gene	CDR3 protein
TRBV28	12	TRBJ1-2	NA	NA	CAIPDSNYGYTF
TRBV19	16	TRBJ1-5	NA	NA	CASSIEEAAGNQPQHF
TRBV10-3	14	TRBJ1-2	NA	TRBD1	CAITMTGESYGYTF
TRBV12-3/TRBV12-4	13	TRBJ1-2	NA	NA	CASSYDITYGYTF
TRBV21-1	11	TRBJ2-7	NA	NA	CASHRDYEQYF
TRBV27	15	TRBJ2-3	once	TRBD2	CASNRGGVTADTQYF
TRBV19	16	TRBJ2-2	NA	TRBD2	CASSMGLAESTGELFF
TRBV15	16	TRBJ2-5	NA	TRBD1	CATSGRDRAAQETQYF
TRBV5-5	15	TRBJ2-1	NA	NA	CASSLEGDIYNEQFF
TRBV3-1/TRBV3-2	15	TRBJ2-1	NA	NA	CASSLSGLSYNEQFF
TRBV29-1	11	TRBJ1-1	NA	TRBD1	CSAWTGSEAFF
TRBV23-1	15	TRBJ1-2	NA	NA	CASRTQKFDRDGYTF
TRBV29-1	12	TRBJ2-7	NA	TRBD2	CSVSGGLYEQYF
TRBV5-4	17	TRBJ1-1	NA	TRBD1	CASSFGGTGQRNTEAFF
TRBV2	13	TRBJ2-2	few	NA	CASSEQNTGELFF
TRBV7-9	13	TRBJ1-2	once	NA	CASSLDQNYGYTF
TRBV11-2	14	TRBJ2-1	NA	NA	CASSLHKGGREQFF
TRBV7-9	12	TRBJ2-3	NA	TRBD2	CASSPGTSDQYF
TRBV7-9	14	TRBJ1-2	NA	NA	CASSLAGGNYGYTF